The 17 T cell receptor beta chains given below trace back to one sample, sequenced in a study of CD8 T cells in ankylosing spondylitis. One entry per CDR3 protein, called by TCRdb with MiXCR from the 5' RACE reads. The table has roughly 250,000 distinct CDR3 sequences, 8.6% seen once. Sample: blood, either unsorted or a sorted T cell fraction (not recorded which). The receptors were gathered from a male donor with ankylosing spondylitis or in good health (not recorded which).

This clonotype has at least ten counts. V usage is TRBV4-3 and J usage is TRBJ2-1; no reliable D call. Germline V gene sequence: CDR1 LGHNA, CDR2 YSLEER. Trimming took off 1 base at V and 5 bases at J, with 12 bases between the two ends. This CDR3 has 15 residues. CDR3 DNA: TGCGCCAGCAGCCAAGGCCCTTTTGACGACAATGAGCAGTTCTTC. Amino acid sequence: CASSQGPFDDNEQFF.

In its sample, this clonotype was seen many times. The chain recombines TRBV10-3 with TRBJ2-3, with TRBD2 matching over 9 bases. Losses at the gene ends were 6 bases for V and 1 base for J; bases not matched to a gene: 5. CDR1 and CDR2 from the germline V gene are ENHRY and SYGVKD. The CDR3 runs to 15 residues. The CDR3 nucleotides are TGTGCCATCAGGAGGACTAGCGATGGCACAGATACGCAGTATTTT. Its protein product is CAIRRTSDGTDTQYF.

This clonotype was seen repeatedly, ten times or more. This chain joins TRBV6-1 and TRBJ1-6; D unresolved. The germline V and J ends were trimmed by 5 bases and 3 bases, with 14 bases remaining between them. Germline CDR1 is MNHNS and CDR2 is SASEGT. The CDR3 contains 16 residues. CDR3 region: CASSPRRSLYNSPLHF. CDR3 nucleotide sequence: TGTGCCAGCAGTCCCCGGCGGTCCCTCTATAATTCACCCCTCCACTTT.

The table lists this clonotype with a few counts. A read error may produce the germline difference seen at one junction end. This chain uses TRBV14 with TRBJ2-1, with TRBD2 matching over 12 bases. CDR3 length equals 15 residues. CDR1 and CDR2 from the germline V gene are SGHDN and FVKESK. CDR3 protein: CASSHPITSGRNKVF. The DNA for the CDR3 is TGTGCCAGCAGCCATCCAATTACTAGCGGGAGGAACAAGGTCTTC.

This clonotype was found many times. The CDR3 DNA reads TGTGCCAGCAGCGTAACAGGACTTGCGTACCAAGAGACCCAGTACTTC. It yields the protein CASSVTGLAYQETQYF. The rearrangement joins TRBV9 to TRBJ2-5; the D call may be TRBD1 or TRBD2 (5 bases each). Germline CDR1 is SGDLS and CDR2 is YYNGEE. The CDR3 is made up of 16 amino acids. V was cut by 1 base and J by 0 bases, with 13 bases left in between.

This clonotype was observed a handful of times. The chain joins TRBV6-6 to TRBJ1-2; D is unclear. CDR1 and CDR2 (germline): MNHNY, SVGAGI (reference sequence). This CDR3 spans 12 amino acids. Trimming removed 0 bases from V and 5 bases from J, with 4 bases in between. The chain's CDR3 is CASSYSSYGYTF. As DNA, the CDR3 is TGTGCCAGCAGTTACTCGAGTTATGGCTACACCTTC.

With regard to this clonotype: A read error may be the cause here, since a much bigger clone is one base away. The V gene is TRBV7-6, the J gene TRBJ2-7; 10 positions match TRBD1. The V gene end was trimmed by 0 bases and the J gene end by 6 bases; junction bases not matched to a gene: 5. Germline V gene sequence: CDR1 SGHVS, CDR2 FNYEAQ. CDR3 size: 15 residues. For the CDR3, the DNA is TGTGCCAGCAGCTTAGCAGGGACAGGGGTACCCGAGCAGTACTTC. It specifies CASSLAGTGVPEQYF.

In DNA, the CDR3 is TGTGCCAGCAGTTTCGCAGGGCAGGGGAGCAATCAGCCCCAGCATTTT. This translates into CASSFAGQGSNQPQHF. The V and J genes are TRBV27 and TRBJ1-5; TRBD1 might be the D (6 bases). Trimming shortened V by 3 bases and J by 1 base, and 13 bases separated the two germline ends. The CDR3 totals 16 residues. The V gene's germline CDR1 is MNHEY and CDR2 SMNVEV (reference sequence).

The V call is TRBV12-3 or TRBV12-4, the J call TRBJ2-3, with 8 bases lining up with TRBD2. V shed 6 bases, J shed 5 bases, and the junction held 7 bases outside the gene matches. This CDR3 is 14 amino acids long. This CDR3 reads CASRPGGGGDTQYF. The CDR3 DNA reads as TGTGCCAGCAGACCGGGGGGGGGTGGAGATACGCAGTATTTT.

V usage is TRBV11-2 and J usage is TRBJ2-7; 12 nucleotides line up with TRBD2. Trimming at V came to 5 bases and at J to 5 bases, leaving 13 bases not matched to a gene. Looked up from germline, CDR1 is SGHAT and CDR2 is FQNNGV. This CDR3 has 17 amino acids. The CDR3 DNA sequence: TGTGCCAGCAGCCCGATACTAGCGGGAGGCCACAACGACGAGCAGTACTTC. It translates to CASSPILAGGHNDEQYF.

This clonotype occurred a few times. The gene calls are TRBV7-9 and TRBJ2-7; possible D gene TRBD2, 5 bases. There are 12 residues in the CDR3. Trimming removed 8 bases at V and 7 bases at J, with 15 bases between. CDR1 SEHNR and CDR2 FQNEAQ come from the germline V gene (reference sequence). The CDR3 DNA reads as TGTGCCAGCTCTAAGGGAGAGGGTGAGCAGTACTTC. Its protein product is CASSKGEGEQYF.

In its sample, this clonotype was seen a few times. This chain connects TRBV11-1 to TRBJ2-7; 12 bases align to TRBD2. J lost 4 bases, V lost 5 bases, and 6 bases had no gene match. The CDR3 consists of 15 residues. Per germline, CDR1 SGHAT and CDR2 FQDESV (reference sequence). CDR3: CASSERLAGAYEQYF. CDR3 in DNA: TGTGCCAGCAGCGAACGACTAGCGGGAGCTTACGAGCAGTACTTC.

This clonotype was picked up many times. V usage is TRBV5-4 and J usage is TRBJ1-2; 7 nucleotides agree with TRBD1. Germline V gives CDR1 SGHNT, CDR2 YYREEE (reference sequence). This CDR3 region has 14 residues. V gave up 3 bases and J gave up 7 bases; unmatched junction bases: 9. CDR3 sequence reads: CASSSWGGGSGYTF. The CDR3 DNA reads TGTGCCAGCAGCTCTTGGGGAGGGGGCTCTGGCTACACCTTC.

This clonotype showed up many times. The genes are TRBV20-1 and TRBJ2-3, with 9 bases lining up with TRBD2. Germline trimming cut 8 bases from V and 5 bases from J; bases unmatched to any gene: 11. The CDR3 is 14 amino acids. Per germline, CDR1 DFQATT and CDR2 SNEGSKA (reference sequence). The CDR3 loop is CSCAGRGGRDTQYF. As DNA, the CDR3 is TGCAGTTGTGCCGGGCGGGGGGGGAGAGATACGCAGTATTTT.

This clonotype was seen many times. The chain uses TRBV5-4 and TRBJ1-2, with D possibly being TRBD1 (5 bases). This CDR3 has 16 residues. V was clipped by 0 bases and J by 4 bases, with 16 bases between them. Germline V gene data show CDR1 as SGHNT and CDR2 as YYREEE (reference sequence). The CDR3 bases are TGTGCCAGCAGCTTGGCGGGCCAGGGCGGGTCCTATGGCTACACCTTC. Its translation: CASSLAGQGGSYGYTF. Combining the CDR3 with reference TRBV5-4 and TRBJ1-2 gives the whole variable domain ETGVTQSPTHLIKTRGQQVTLRCSSQSGHNTVSWYQQALGQGPQFIFQYYREEENGRGNFPPRFSGLQFPNYSSELNVNALELDDSALYLCASSLAGQGGSYGYTFGSGTRLTVV.

This clonotype was detected many times. V and J are TRBV6-5 and TRBJ1-5; 7 positions agree with TRBD1. The CDR3 contains 14 residues. The ends lost 0 bases at V and 7 bases at J; junction bases unmatched: 3. Germline loops: CDR1 MNHEY, CDR2 SVGAGI. Written as DNA, the CDR3 is TGTGCCAGCAGTTACTCGAGAGGGGGCCAGCCCCAGCATTTT. Translating gives CASSYSRGGQPQHF.

There are many counts of this clonotype. CDR3 loop: CAIAFETGVTDTQYF. The DNA of the CDR3 is TGTGCCATCGCCTTTGAGACAGGGGTGACAGATACGCAGTATTTT. This chain connects TRBV10-3 to TRBJ2-3; TRBD1 agrees at 8 bases. The V segment lost 8 bases and the J segment 3 bases; nucleotides outside the gene matches: 10. The CDR3 loop spans 15 amino acids. CDR1 ENHRY and CDR2 SYGVKD come from the germline V gene.